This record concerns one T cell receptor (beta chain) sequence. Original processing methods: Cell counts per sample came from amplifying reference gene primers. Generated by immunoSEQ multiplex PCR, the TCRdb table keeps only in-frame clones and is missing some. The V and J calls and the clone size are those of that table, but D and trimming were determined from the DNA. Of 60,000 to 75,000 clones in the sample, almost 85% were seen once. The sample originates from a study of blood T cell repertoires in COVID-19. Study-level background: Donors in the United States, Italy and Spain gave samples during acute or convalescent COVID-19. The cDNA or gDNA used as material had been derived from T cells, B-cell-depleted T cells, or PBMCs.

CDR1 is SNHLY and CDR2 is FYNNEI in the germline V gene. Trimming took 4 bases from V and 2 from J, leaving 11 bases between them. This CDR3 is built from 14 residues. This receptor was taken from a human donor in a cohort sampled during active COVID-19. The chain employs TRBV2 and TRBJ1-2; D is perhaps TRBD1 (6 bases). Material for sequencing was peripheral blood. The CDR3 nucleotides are TGTGCCAGCAGTGGGACAGCGACCAACTATGGCTACACCTTC. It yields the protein CASSGTATNYGYTF.